What follows describes a single TCR beta chain. Antigen unknown. The sample is drawn from a study of T cells in Graves' hyperthyroidism and ophthalmopathy. Across the study: Before treatment of any kind, peripheral blood was taken at initial diagnosis.

Patients were excluded because of uncontrolled infection, other autoimmune disease, pregnancy or lactation. Amplification targeted TCR beta CDR3 regions from RNA transcripts. RT-PCR in the first round (using the HTBI primer set) targeted the TCR CDR3. From the multiplex PCR reads, TCRdb called clonotypes with MiXCR, one entry per CDR3 protein. This sample yields about 340,000 distinct CDR3 sequences, of which roughly 20% are seen a single time; approximately 49% belongs to the top ten. Overall study findings and caveats: Most clonotypes expanded in the thyroid (above 0.001) were also present in blood. The model's output predicted ophthalmopathy at a median of around 7 months prior to onset.

Sequencing was carried out using blood. The receptor was derived from a woman aged 50 to 60 with Graves' hyperthyroidism.

CDR3 sequence: CASSRGRPRSNTDTQYF. For the CDR3, the DNA is TGTGCCAGCAGTAGGGGGCGACCGCGGAGTAACACAGATACGCAGTATTTT. The chain has TRBV2 and TRBJ2-3; the match to TRBD1 covers 7 bases. There are 17 residues in the CDR3. The V segment lost 5 bases and the J segment 2 bases; nucleotides outside the gene matches: 13. Germline CDR1 SNHLY, CDR2 FYNNEI. Looking up the rest from reference TRBV2 and TRBJ2-3 gives the full variable domain: EPEVTQTPSHQVTQMGQEVILRCVPISNHLYFYWYRQILGQKVEFLVSFYNNEISEKSEIFDDQFSVERPDGSNFTLKIRSTKLEDSAMYFCASSRGRPRSNTDTQYFGPGTRLTVL.